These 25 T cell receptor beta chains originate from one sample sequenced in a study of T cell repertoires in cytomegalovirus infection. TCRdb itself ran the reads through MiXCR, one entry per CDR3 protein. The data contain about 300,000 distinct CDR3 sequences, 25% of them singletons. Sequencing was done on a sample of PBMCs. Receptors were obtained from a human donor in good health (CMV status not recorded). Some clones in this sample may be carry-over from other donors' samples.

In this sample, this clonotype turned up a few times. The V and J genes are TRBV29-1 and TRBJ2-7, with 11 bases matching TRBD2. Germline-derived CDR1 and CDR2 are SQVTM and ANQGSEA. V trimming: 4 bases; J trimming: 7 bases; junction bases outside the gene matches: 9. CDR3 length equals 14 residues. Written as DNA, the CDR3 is TGCAGCGTTGCTGAAACTAGCGGGAGTAGGGAGCAGTACTTC. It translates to CSVAETSGSREQYF.

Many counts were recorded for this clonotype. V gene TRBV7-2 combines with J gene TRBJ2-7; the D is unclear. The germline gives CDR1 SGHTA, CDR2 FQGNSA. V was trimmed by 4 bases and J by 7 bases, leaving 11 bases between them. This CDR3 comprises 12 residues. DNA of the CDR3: TGTGCCAGCAGCTCCCAGTTACGGGAGCAGTACTTC. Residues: CASSSQLREQYF.

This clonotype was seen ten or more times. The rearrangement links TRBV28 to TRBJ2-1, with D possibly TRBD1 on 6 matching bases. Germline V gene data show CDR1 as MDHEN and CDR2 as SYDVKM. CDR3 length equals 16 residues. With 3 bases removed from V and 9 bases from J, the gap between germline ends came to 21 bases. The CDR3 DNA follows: TGTGCCAGCAGTTTCCCAGGGACATTTAGTCCACCTGAGCAGTTCTTC. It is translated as CASSFPGTFSPPEQFF.

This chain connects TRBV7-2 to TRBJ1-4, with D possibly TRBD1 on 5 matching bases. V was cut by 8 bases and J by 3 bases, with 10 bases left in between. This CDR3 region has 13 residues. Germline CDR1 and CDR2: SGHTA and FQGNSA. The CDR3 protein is CASGAGPNEKLFF. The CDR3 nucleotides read TGTGCCAGCGGGGCAGGGCCTAATGAAAAACTGTTTTTT. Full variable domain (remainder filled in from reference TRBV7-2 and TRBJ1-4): GAGVSQSPSNKVTEKGKDVELRCDPISGHTALYWYRQSLGQGLEFLIYFQGNSAPDKSGLPSDRFSAERTGGSVSTLTIQRTQQEDSAVYLCASGAGPNEKLFFGSGTQLSVL.

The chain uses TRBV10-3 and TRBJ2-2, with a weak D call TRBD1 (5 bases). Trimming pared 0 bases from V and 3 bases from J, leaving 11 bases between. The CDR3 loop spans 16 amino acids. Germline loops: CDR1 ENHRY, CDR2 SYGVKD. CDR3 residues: CAISESDSSYTGELFF. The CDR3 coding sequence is TGTGCCATCAGTGAGTCCGACAGCAGCTACACCGGGGAGCTGTTTTTT.

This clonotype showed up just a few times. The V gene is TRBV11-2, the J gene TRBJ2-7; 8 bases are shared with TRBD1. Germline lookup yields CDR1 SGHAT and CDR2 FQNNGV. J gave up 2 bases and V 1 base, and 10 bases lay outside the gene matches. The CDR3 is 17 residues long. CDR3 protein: CASSLVVGTGLPYEQYF. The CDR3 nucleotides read TGTGCCAGCAGCTTAGTAGTTGGGACAGGTCTTCCCTACGAGCAGTACTTC.

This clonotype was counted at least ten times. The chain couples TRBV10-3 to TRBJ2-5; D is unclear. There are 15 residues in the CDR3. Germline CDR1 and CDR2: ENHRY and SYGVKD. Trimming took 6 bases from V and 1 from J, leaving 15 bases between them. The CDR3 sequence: CAISPRAETQETQYF. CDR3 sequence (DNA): TGTGCCATCAGCCCTCGGGCCGAAACCCAAGAGACCCAGTACTTC.

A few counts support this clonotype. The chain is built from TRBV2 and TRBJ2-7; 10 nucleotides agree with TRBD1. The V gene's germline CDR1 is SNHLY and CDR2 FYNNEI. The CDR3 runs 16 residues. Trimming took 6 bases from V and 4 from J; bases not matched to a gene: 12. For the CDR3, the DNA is TGTGCCAGCAGCCGAACCGGGACAGGGGCCATTTACGAGCAGTACTTC. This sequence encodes CASSRTGTGAIYEQYF.

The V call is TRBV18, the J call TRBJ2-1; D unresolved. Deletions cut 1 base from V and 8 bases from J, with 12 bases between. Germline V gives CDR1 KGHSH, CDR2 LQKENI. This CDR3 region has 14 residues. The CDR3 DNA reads TGTGCCAGCTCACCACTCGCAGGTCTCGATGAGCAGTTCTTC. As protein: CASSPLAGLDEQFF. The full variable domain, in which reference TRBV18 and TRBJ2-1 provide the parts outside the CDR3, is NAGVMQNPRHLVRRRGQEARLRCSPMKGHSHVYWYRQLPEEGLKFMVYLQKENIIDESGMPKERFSAEFPKEGPSILRIQQVVRGDSAAYFCASSPLAGLDEQFFGPGTRLTVL.

CDR3: CASSGIPGLADNTGELFF. As DNA, the CDR3 is TGTGCCAGCAGTGGTATACCGGGACTAGCGGATAACACCGGGGAGCTGTTTTTT. This chain connects TRBV6-2 or TRBV6-3 to TRBJ2-2, with 11 bases that match TRBD2. The CDR3 consists of 18 residues. CDR1 is MNHEY and CDR2 is SVGEGT in the germline V gene. Losses at the gene ends were 5 bases for V and 2 bases for J; bases not matched to a gene: 10.

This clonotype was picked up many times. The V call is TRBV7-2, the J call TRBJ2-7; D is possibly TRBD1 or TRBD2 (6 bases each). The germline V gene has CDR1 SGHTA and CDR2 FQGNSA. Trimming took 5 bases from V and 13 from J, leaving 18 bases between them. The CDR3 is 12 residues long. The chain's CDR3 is CASSAGHTPGYF. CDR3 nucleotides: TGTGCCAGCAGCGCGGGACACACTCCCGGCTACTTC. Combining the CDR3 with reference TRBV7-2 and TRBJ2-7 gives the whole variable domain GAGVSQSPSNKVTEKGKDVELRCDPISGHTALYWYRQSLGQGLEFLIYFQGNSAPDKSGLPSDRFSAERTGGSVSTLTIQRTQQEDSAVYLCASSAGHTPGYFGPGTRLTVT.

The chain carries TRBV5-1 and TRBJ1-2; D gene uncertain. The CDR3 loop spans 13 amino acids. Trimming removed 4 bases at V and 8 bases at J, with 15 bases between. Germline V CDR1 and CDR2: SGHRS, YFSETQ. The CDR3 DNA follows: TGCGCCAGCAGCAAGGAGGGTCTCGACGGCTACACCTTC. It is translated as CASSKEGLDGYTF.

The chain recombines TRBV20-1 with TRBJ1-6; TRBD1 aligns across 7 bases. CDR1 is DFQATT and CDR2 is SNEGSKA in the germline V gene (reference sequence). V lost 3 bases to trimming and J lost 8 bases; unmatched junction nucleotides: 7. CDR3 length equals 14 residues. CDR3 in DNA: TGCAGTGCTAGTCTTTCAGGGGGTGATTCACCCCTCCACTTT. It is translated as CSASLSGGDSPLHF.

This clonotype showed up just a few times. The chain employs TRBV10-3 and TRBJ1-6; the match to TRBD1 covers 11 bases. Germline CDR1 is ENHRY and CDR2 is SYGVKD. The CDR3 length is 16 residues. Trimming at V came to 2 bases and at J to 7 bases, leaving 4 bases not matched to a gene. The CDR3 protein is CAISEAGTGGNSPLHF. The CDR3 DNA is TGTGCCATCAGTGAGGCTGGGACAGGGGGGAATTCACCCCTCCACTTT.

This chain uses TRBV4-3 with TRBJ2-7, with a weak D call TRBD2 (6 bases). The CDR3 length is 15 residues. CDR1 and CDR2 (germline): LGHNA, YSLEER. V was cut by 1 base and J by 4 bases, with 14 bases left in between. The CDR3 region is CASSQGREPVYEQYF. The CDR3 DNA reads TGCGCCAGCAGCCAAGGACGGGAGCCGGTGTACGAGCAGTACTTC.

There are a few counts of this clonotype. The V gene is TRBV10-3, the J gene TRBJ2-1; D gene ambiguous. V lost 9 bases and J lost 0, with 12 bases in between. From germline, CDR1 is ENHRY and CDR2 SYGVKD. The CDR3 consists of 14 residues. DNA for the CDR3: TGTGCCATTTCAGGCTTGGGCTCCTACAATGAGCAGTTCTTC. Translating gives CAISGLGSYNEQFF.

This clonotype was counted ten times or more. CDR3 protein: CASSLGGPNQPQHF. Here the CDR3 DNA reads TGTGCCAGCAGCTTAGGGGGGCCAAATCAGCCCCAGCATTTT. The chain recombines TRBV7-2 with TRBJ1-5; weak D call: TRBD1 (6 bases). Germline lookup yields CDR1 SGHTA and CDR2 FQGNSA. Trimming removed 1 base from V and 4 bases from J, with 8 bases in between. The CDR3 is made up of 14 amino acids.

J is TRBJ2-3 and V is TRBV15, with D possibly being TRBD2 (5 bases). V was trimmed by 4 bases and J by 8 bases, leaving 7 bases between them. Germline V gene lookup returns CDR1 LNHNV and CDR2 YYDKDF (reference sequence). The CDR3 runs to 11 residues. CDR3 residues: CATSNRGTQYF. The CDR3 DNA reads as TGTGCCACCAGCAACCGGGGTACGCAGTATTTT.

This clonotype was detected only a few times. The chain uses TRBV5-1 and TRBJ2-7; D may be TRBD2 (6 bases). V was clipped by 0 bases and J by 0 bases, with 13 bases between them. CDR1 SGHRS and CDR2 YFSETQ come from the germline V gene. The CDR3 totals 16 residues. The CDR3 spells CASSLASLADSYEQYF. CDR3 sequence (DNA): TGCGCCAGCAGCTTGGCCTCACTAGCCGACTCCTACGAGCAGTACTTC.

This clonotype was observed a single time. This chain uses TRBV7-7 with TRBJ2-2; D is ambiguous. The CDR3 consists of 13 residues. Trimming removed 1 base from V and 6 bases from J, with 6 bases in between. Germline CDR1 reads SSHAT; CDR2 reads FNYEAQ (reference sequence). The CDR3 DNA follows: TGTGCCAGCAGCTTAGAGGCGGCCGGGGAGCTGTTTTTT. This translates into CASSLEAAGELFF.

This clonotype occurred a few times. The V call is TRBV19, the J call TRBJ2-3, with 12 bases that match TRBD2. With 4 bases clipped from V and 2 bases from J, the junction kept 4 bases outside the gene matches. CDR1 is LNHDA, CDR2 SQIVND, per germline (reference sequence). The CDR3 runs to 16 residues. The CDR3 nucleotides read TGTGCCAGTAGTACTCTAGCGGGAGGGCCCACAGATACGCAGTATTTT. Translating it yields CASSTLAGGPTDTQYF.

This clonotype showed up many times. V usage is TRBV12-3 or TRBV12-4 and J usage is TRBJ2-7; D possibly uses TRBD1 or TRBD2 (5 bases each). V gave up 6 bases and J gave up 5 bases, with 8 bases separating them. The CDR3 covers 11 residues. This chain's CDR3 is CASRGTDEQYF. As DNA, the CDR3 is TGTGCCAGCAGAGGGACCGACGAGCAGTACTTC.

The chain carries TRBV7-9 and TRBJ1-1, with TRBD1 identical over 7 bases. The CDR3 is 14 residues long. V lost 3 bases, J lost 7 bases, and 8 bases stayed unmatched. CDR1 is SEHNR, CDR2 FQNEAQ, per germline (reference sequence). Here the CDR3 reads CASSFRGVADEAFF. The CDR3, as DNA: TGTGCCAGCAGCTTCAGGGGGGTGGCGGATGAAGCTTTCTTT.

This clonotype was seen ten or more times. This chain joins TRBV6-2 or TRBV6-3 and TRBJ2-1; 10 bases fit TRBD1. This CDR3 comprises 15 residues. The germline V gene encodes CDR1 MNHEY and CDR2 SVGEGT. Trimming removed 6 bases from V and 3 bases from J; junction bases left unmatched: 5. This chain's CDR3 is CASSSGTGDYNEQFF. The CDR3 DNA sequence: TGTGCCAGCAGCTCCGGGACAGGGGACTACAATGAGCAGTTCTTC.

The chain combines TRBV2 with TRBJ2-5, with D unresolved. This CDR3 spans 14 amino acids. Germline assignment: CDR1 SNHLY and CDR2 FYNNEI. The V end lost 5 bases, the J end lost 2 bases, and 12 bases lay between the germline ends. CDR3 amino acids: CASSIGKVQETQYF. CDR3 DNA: TGTGCCAGCAGTATTGGAAAGGTTCAAGAGACCCAGTACTTC.